This T cell receptor (beta chain) was recorded in a study of response to subunit inactivated influenza vaccine (dated by TCRdb to 2016 to 2018). For the wider study: Deep quantitative T cell receptor repertoire profiling was used in the study to track responses to a trivalent subunit inactivated influenza vaccine. Overall study outcomes, separate from this receptor: According to the authors, only a limited number of new T cells may be recruited by each seasonal influenza vaccination.

The library was produced with RT-PCR. The run used an Illumina HiSeq 2500. Starting from the raw public reads, TCRdb applied fastp trimming at Q25, assembled clones with MiXCR and retained in-frame beta chains. Each entry merges the rows of one CDR3 protein and shows their most common DNA and genes. This sample comprises 530,000 or so distinct CDR3 sequences, about 12% of them detected only once. The top ten constitute approximately 10% of the sample. The CDR3 sequence holds 16 residues, the cysteine and phenylalanine included. CDR3 DNA is the only sequence kept; it has 48 bases, read in frame from the first base. The germline V gene provides CDR1 SQVTM and CDR2 ANQGSEA. V was cut back by 3 bases and J by 2 bases, leaving a gap of 19 bases between them. This clonotype was recorded a few times. This clone's antigen is unknown. Per-base quality was not reported, and no clone a single base away is much larger than it.

The source material was PBMCs from blood, sampled on the day of vaccination. This chain is built from TRBV29-1 and TRBJ1-1, with the D gene not clear enough to name. This TCR came from a man in his fifties who received an inactivated influenza vaccine. Donor details come from another sample of the same person, matched by shared clones. The nucleotide sequence reads TGCAGCGTTGACGGTGTCGACGGGTCTCCAAACACTGAAGCTTTCTTT. Translated, it reads CSVDGVDGSPNTEAFF.